This TCR beta chain was identified during a study of prognosis after radiotherapy for stage I lung cancer. Study-wide context: Delivery of radiotherapy was by SBRT in 3 to 5 fractions at a biologically effective dose of at least 100 Gy. General study findings and limits: Patients who developed distant metastases had lower Shannon entropy after stereotactic body radiation therapy. The authors did not determine whether the expanded TCR clones were tumor-specific.

For each of two time points, a roughly 6-milliliter draw of peripheral blood was taken. There are many counts of this clonotype. Its antigen remains unidentified. The CDR3 consists of 15 residues. Germline CDR1 is SGHTA and CDR2 is FQGNSA. Unmatched junction bases numbered 6, after V lost 5 bases and J lost 3 bases. It was by two-round multiplex PCR that TCR beta CDR3 was amplified from genomic DNA. Primers specific to each TRBV and TRBJ gene were used in first-round PCR. TCRdb independently ran MiXCR on the multiplex PCR reads; one entry per CDR3 protein. This table holds about 35,000 distinct CDR3 sequences, about 34% found once.

Material: PBMCs, obtained before or after stereotactic body radiation therapy (not recorded which). The clonotype originates from a donor aged 50 or older with non-small cell lung cancer. J is TRBJ2-1 and V is TRBV7-2; TRBD2 matches at 8 bases. CDR3 sequence reads: CASSLTGTSYNEQFF. DNA of the CDR3: TGTGCCAGCAGCCTAACCGGGACTAGCTACAATGAGCAGTTCTTC. Complete variable domain (other parts from reference TRBV7-2 and TRBJ2-1): GAGVSQSPSNKVTEKGKDVELRCDPISGHTALYWYRQSLGQGLEFLIYFQGNSAPDKSGLPSDRFSAERTGGSVSTLTIQRTQQEDSAVYLCASSLTGTSYNEQFFGPGTRLTVL.